The entry below gives a single T cell receptor (beta chain) sequence along with its context. Its antigen is currently unknown. These data are taken from a study of pediatric ulcerative colitis. Overall study results and limits: A couple of patients had blood samples with substantially reduced template counts. Two rectal clonotypes were found only in ulcerative colitis patients, all of them.

Repertoires were generated with immunoSEQ multiplex PCR, while TCRdb's copy carries only in-frame clones and drops some. Among 25,000 to 35,000 clones listed, approximately 82% were seen once. V was shortened by 0 bases and J by 4 bases, with 13 bases between the two germline ends. This CDR3 region has 17 residues. Looked up from germline, CDR1 is LGHNA and CDR2 is YNFKEQ. Colonoscopy and blood draw happened at the same time. This receptor was obtained from a boy under 18 with severe ulcerative colitis. The sequenced sample was blood. The V call is TRBV4-2, the J call TRBJ2-6, with no clear D. CDR3 DNA sequence: TGTGCCAGCAGCCAAGATCGGACCGGAGTCGGGGCCAACGTCCTGACTTTC. As protein: CASSQDRTGVGANVLTF.